The clone carrying this TCR beta chain was seen at least ten times. Its antigen is currently unknown. The authors prepared the TCRbeta library with unique molecular identifiers. TCRdb independently ran MiXCR on the PCR reads; one entry per CDR3 protein. The data hold roughly 200,000 distinct CDR3 sequences, with 11% observed a single time. The CDR3 extends over 14 amino acids. V shed 4 bases and J shed 2 bases, with 9 bases lying between them. The germline gives CDR1 SNHLY, CDR2 FYNNEI. This specimen belongs to a study of T-cell reconstitution after alpha-beta-depleted transplantation in children. Study-level findings and limits: Some patients owed their high day-60 TCRbeta diversity to surviving recipient T cells and thymic progenitors.

This specimen consisted of PBMCs, obtained before TCRalphabeta/CD19-depleted stem cell transplant. This TCR was recovered from a child younger than two with acute myeloid leukemia, due to receive a stem cell transplant. The gene calls are TRBV2 and TRBJ1-5; D ambiguous. The DNA of the CDR3 is TGTGCCAGCAGTGTTAGAGGAGGCAATCAGCCCCAGCATTTT. Translating it yields CASSVRGGNQPQHF.